This passage covers 15 T cell receptor beta chains from one sample sequenced in a study of T-cell memory formation after mild COVID-19 (dated by TCRdb to the early 2020s). Preparation of the library involved 5' RACE. Instrument on record: Illumina NovaSeq 6000. The raw public reads went through TCRdb reprocessing: fastp at Q25, MiXCR clone calling, in-frame beta chains kept. Rows with one shared CDR3 protein collapse into an entry with the most common genes and DNA. Here the sample has about 130,000 distinct CDR3 sequences; less than 6.5% occur a single time. Clones ranked in the top ten supply about 2.2% of the sample. The specimen sequenced was PBMCs or a T cell subset sorted from them (not recorded which). The source of these receptors is an adult woman who had mild COVID-19 (a few samples of this study predate the infection). The sample titles of this study are shuffled in the database, so cell type and time point are left out; the donor was told from shared clones.

This clonotype has a handful of counts. This chain links TRBV7-9 with TRBJ1-2; D is uncertain. Between the trimmed V and J ends, which lost 5 bases and 4 bases, there was a span of 11 bases. The CDR3 is 13 residues long. From germline, CDR1 is SEHNR and CDR2 FQNEAQ (reference sequence). The CDR3 DNA sequence: TGTGCCAGCAGCACAGTGGACGGCTATGGCTACACCTTC. Translation: CASSTVDGYGYTF.

This chain uses TRBV18 with TRBJ1-1; D is possibly TRBD1 (5 bases). There are 12 residues in the CDR3. Germline CDR1 and CDR2: KGHSH and LQKENI. V was clipped by 6 bases and J by 5 bases, with 10 bases between them. The CDR3 loop is CASSFEGTEAFF. DNA for the CDR3: TGTGCCAGCTCCTTTGAGGGGACTGAAGCTTTCTTT.

This clonotype was counted between two and nine times. CDR3 bases: TGCGCCAGCATGACCGGCGGGGGGATGAACACTGAAGCTTTCTTT. It specifies CASMTGGGMNTEAFF. This chain uses TRBV5-1 with TRBJ1-1; TRBD1 is a possible D gene (5 bases). Per germline, CDR1 SGHRS and CDR2 YFSETQ. With 6 bases removed from V and 0 bases from J, the gap between germline ends came to 15 bases. The CDR3 contains 15 residues. Using reference TRBV5-1 and TRBJ1-1 for the parts outside the CDR3, the full variable domain is KAGVTQTPRYLIKTRGQQVTLSCSPISGHRSVSWYQQTPGQGLQFLFEYFSETQRNKGNFPGRFSGRQFSNSRSEMNVSTLELGDSALYLCASMTGGGMNTEAFFGQGTRLTVV.

This clonotype was counted ten times or more. This sequence joins TRBV7-2 and TRBJ2-1; 8 positions match TRBD1. Germline CDR1 reads SGHTA; CDR2 reads FQGNSA. CDR3 length: 13 residues. V lost 1 base and J lost 9; bases outside the gene matches: 2. The CDR3 DNA follows: TGTGCCAGCAGCTTAGTCGGGACAGGTGAGCAGTTCTTC. This gives the protein CASSLVGTGEQFF.

The chain recombines TRBV7-8 with TRBJ2-3, with TRBD2 matching 8 bases. Germline V gene sequence: CDR1 SGHVS, CDR2 FQNEAQ. J was trimmed by 1 base and V by 5 bases; bases with no gene match: 11. The CDR3 is made up of 17 amino acids. The CDR3 loop reads CASSGRLAMFGTDTQYF. DNA of the CDR3: TGTGCCAGCAGCGGAAGACTAGCGATGTTTGGCACAGATACGCAGTATTTT.

The chain employs TRBV12-3 or TRBV12-4 and TRBJ2-1; TRBD2 aligns across 8 bases. Trimming at V came to 8 bases and at J to 8 bases, leaving 14 bases not matched to a gene. The CDR3 consists of 15 residues. CDR3 sequence (DNA): TGTGCCAGCCTTGTGTACGGGAGGGCCTTCGATGAGCAGTTCTTC. This gives the protein CASLVYGRAFDEQFF.

The J gene is TRBJ2-5, the V gene TRBV5-1; unclear D gene. Trimming cost V 6 bases and J 0 bases, with 9 bases left between them. The CDR3 length is 13 residues. Germline lookup yields CDR1 SGHRS and CDR2 YFSETQ. CDR3 amino acids: CASTPAYQETQYF. The CDR3 region has the DNA TGCGCCAGCACCCCGGCCTACCAAGAGACCCAGTACTTC.

CDR3 residues: CATSDLETGQDTQYF. DNA of the CDR3: TGTGCCACCAGTGATTTAGAGACAGGGCAGGATACGCAGTATTTT. V is TRBV24-1 and J is TRBJ2-3; 7 bases align to TRBD1. The CDR3 extends over 15 amino acids. Germline lookup yields CDR1 KGHDR and CDR2 SFDVKD. J lost 6 bases, V lost 1 base, and 6 bases had no gene match.

This clonotype showed up just a few times. This chain connects TRBV20-1 to TRBJ2-3; no definite D call. Trimming took 5 bases from V and 2 from J, leaving 26 bases between them. The CDR3 is 18 amino acids. Germline CDR1 and CDR2: DFQATT and SNEGSKA (reference sequence). CDR3 residues: CSAWGLGQPRNNTDTQYF. CDR3 bases: TGCAGTGCTTGGGGTCTTGGGCAGCCAAGGAATAACACAGATACGCAGTATTTT.

In its sample, this clonotype was seen many times. A junction boundary mismatches the germline segment, possibly from a read error. This rearrangement joins TRBV12-3 or TRBV12-4 to TRBJ2-3, with TRBD2 identical over 14 bases. The CDR3 consists of 16 residues. CDR3 protein: CASSLGLAGVTDTQYF. The CDR3 coding sequence is TGCGCCAGCAGCCTGGGACTAGCGGGAGTCACAGATACGCAGTATTTT.

The V call is TRBV7-6, the J call TRBJ2-1, with 11 bases fitting TRBD2. Germline V gene lookup returns CDR1 SGHVS and CDR2 FNYEAQ. V was pared by 5 bases and J by 7 bases, with 7 bases of the junction left unmatched. This CDR3 spans 15 amino acids. The CDR3 region has the DNA TGTGCCAGCAGCATTAGCGGGGGGGCTAGAAATGAGCAGTTCTTC. Translating gives CASSISGGARNEQFF.

This clonotype came up many times. The chain recombines TRBV12-3 or TRBV12-4 with TRBJ2-7; D ambiguous. V was trimmed by 5 bases and J by 6 bases, leaving 8 bases between them. There are 11 residues in the CDR3. CDR3 loop: CASSPDREQYF. Here the CDR3 DNA reads TGTGCCAGCAGTCCCGATCGCGAGCAGTACTTC.

This clonotype was observed many times. The chain couples TRBV7-9 to TRBJ2-1; no clear D. The CDR3 is 13 amino acids. CDR1 and CDR2 (germline): SEHNR, FQNEAQ (reference sequence). V lost 5 bases and J lost 4, with 9 bases in between. The CDR3 DNA is TGTGCCAGCAGCCCCGGGCAGTACAATGAGCAGTTCTTC. Residues: CASSPGQYNEQFF.

This clonotype was found many times. CDR3 in DNA: TGCGCCAGCAGCTCCAAGCGGGGGGGACGAGAGACCCAGTACTTC. Translation gives CASSSKRGGRETQYF. The chain is built from TRBV5-1 and TRBJ2-5; 10 positions match TRBD2. Germline CDR1 reads SGHRS; CDR2 reads YFSETQ. The CDR3 extends over 15 amino acids. J was trimmed by 4 bases and V by 3 bases; bases with no gene match: 6.

J is TRBJ1-1 and V is TRBV7-7; no definite D call. The germline V gene encodes CDR1 SSHAT and CDR2 FNYEAQ (reference sequence). The CDR3 extends over 13 amino acids. With 5 bases removed from V and 4 bases from J, the gap between germline ends came to 11 bases. The CDR3 reads CASSLRAPTEAFF. The CDR3 nucleotides read TGTGCCAGCAGCCTAAGAGCTCCCACTGAAGCTTTCTTT.